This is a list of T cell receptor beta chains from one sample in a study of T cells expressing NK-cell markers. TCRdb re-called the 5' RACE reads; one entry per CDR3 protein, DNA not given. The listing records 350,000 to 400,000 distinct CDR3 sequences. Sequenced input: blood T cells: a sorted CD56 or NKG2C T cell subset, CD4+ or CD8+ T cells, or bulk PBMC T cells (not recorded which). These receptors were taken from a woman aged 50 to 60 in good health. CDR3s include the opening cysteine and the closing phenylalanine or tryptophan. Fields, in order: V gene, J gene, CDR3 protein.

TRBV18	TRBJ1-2	CASSPETAIYGYTF
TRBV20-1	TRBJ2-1	CSAVKRTSSDEQFF
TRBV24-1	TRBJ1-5	CATSDPTGSGQPQHF
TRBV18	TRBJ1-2	CASSPPGQYPTNYGYTF
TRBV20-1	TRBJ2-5	CSARRDRTEETQYF
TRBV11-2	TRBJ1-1	CASSSGLEAFF
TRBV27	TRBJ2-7	CASRPQGGRGSYEQYF
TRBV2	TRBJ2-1	CASRELAGGRSYNEQFF
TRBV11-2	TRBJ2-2	CASSLDRGSGGTGELFF
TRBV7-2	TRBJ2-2	CASSFEISGSRGGELFF
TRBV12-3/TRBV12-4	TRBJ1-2	CASRETDNYGYTF
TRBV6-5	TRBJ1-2	CASSSTLTGGYARGYTF
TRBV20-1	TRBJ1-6	CSARSLGASYNSPLHF
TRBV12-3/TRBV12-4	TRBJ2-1	CASSPSGLVWNEQFF
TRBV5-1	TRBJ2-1	CASSLSGATEQFF
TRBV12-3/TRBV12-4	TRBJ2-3	CASSLDEPGVRWKREPGDTQYF